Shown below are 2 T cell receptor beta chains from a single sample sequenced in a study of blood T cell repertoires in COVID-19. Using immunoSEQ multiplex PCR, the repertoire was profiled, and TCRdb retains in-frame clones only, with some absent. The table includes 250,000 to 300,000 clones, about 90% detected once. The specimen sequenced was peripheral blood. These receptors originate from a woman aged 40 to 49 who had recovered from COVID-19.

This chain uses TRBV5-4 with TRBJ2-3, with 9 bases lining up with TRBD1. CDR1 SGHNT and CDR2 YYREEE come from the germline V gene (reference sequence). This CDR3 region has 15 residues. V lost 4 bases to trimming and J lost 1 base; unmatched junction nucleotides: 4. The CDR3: CASSAWTGGTDTQYF. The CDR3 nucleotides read TGTGCCAGCAGCGCGTGGACAGGGGGCACAGATACGCAGTATTTT.

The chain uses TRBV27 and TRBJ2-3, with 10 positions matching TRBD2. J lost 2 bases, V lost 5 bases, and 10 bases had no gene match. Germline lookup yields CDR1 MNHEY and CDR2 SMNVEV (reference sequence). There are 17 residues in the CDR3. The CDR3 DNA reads TGTGCCAGCAGTCCCGCCGATAGCGGGGGGATCACAGATACGCAGTATTTT. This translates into CASSPADSGGITDTQYF.